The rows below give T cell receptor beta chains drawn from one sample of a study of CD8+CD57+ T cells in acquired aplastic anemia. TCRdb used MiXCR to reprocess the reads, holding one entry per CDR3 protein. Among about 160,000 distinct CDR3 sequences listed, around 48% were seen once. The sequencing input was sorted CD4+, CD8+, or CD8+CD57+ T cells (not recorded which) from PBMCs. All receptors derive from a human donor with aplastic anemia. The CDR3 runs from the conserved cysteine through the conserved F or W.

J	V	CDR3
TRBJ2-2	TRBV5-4	CASSFAGVSPNTGELFF
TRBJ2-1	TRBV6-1	CASSGLAVNNEQFF
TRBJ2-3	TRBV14	CASSQDLHLATDTQYF
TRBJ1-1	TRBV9	CASSAPQGASSTEAFF
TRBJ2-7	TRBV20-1	CSASGRTPSYEQYF
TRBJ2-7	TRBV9	CASSTRQDLDEQYF
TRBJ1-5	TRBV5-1	CASSPLGSGNNQPQHF
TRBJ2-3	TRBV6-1	CASSVGTGARTDTQYF
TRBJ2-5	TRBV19	CASSKGPTQETQYF
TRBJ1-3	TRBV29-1	CSAISGGGNTIYF
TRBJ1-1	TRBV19	CASRDTAATEAFF
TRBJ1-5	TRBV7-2	CASSPQGKTVQPQHF
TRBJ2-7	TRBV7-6	CASSSTQEPTGRQYF
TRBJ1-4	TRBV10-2	CASSESLTVEKLFF
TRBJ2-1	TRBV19	CSAGGGYNEQFF
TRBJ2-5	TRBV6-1	CASSSGTGYETQYF
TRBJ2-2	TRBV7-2	CASSFKGGGGELFF
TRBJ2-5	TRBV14	CASSQVAYQETQYF
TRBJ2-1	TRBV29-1	CSVDGADNEQFF
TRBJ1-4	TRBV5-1	CASSLVRGATNEKLSF
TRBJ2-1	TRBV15	CATSAPPMGNNEQFF
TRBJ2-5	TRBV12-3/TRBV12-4	CASSAVGGVKKTQYF
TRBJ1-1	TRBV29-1	CSAWVGITEAFF
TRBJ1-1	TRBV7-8	CASTPGHGNTEAFF
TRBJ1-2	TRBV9	CASSLTQYGYTF
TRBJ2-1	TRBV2	CASRAGHNEQFF
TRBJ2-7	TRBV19	CATKVNWGSYEQYF
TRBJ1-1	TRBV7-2	CASSQGWTEAFF
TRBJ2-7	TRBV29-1	CSVGTGNYEQYF
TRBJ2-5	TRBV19	CASTPGGEGETQYF